This is a list of T cell receptor beta chains from one sample in a study of follicular helper T cells after annual influenza vaccination. Produced via immunoSEQ multiplex PCR; TCRdb's table is partial and in-frame only. The data show approximately 9,800 clones, with around 78% seen just once and about 0.4% held by the top ten. The sample here was CXCR5- memory CD4+ T cells sorted from blood, taken 7 days after influenza vaccination. All receptors derive from an adult who received the influenza vaccine. CDR3s include the opening cysteine and the closing phenylalanine or tryptophan. D genes are given only for firm matches. Expanded clones get a size class; other rows say once, few or many, or leave the size out.

- | TRBJ1-6 | few | TRBV2 | TGTGCCGGACGGACAGATCTAACTTCACCCCTCCACTTT | CAGRTDLTSPLHF
TRBD2 | TRBJ2-1 | - | TRBV18 | TGTGCCAGCTCACCATTCGTAGCGGGGGGTTTGGACAATGAGCAGTTCTTC | CASSPFVAGGLDNEQFF
- | TRBJ1-1 | - | TRBV7-2 | TGTGCCAGCCTGATCAGGGGTGGCACTGAAGCTTTCTTT | CASLIRGGTEAFF
TRBD1 | TRBJ2-7 | few | TRBV18 | TGTGCCAGCTCACCAAGACAGGGTACCTACGAGCAGTACTTC | CASSPRQGTYEQYF
- | TRBJ1-1 | - | TRBV2 | TGTGCCAGCAGTGATTCGAACACTGAAGCTTTCTTT | CASSDSNTEAFF
TRBD2 | TRBJ2-7 | - | TRBV6-1 | TGTGCCAGCAACGAGCGGGGGCTTTACGAGCAGTACTTC | CASNERGLYEQYF
- | TRBJ2-7 | - | TRBV11-3 | TGTGCCAGCAGCTTAGATCATCAGGGTTCCTACGAGCAGTACTTC | CASSLDHQGSYEQYF
- | TRBJ2-5 | - | TRBV7-2 | TGTGCCAGCAGCTTAGCTGTCGGGGGCGGGCAAGAGACCCAGTACTTC | CASSLAVGGGQETQYF
- | TRBJ1-1 | - | TRBV27 | TGTGCCAGCAAAATCGGGCCGCGCCTTGAAGCTTTCTTT | CASKIGPRLEAFF
- | TRBJ1-2 | - | TRBV28 | TGTGCCAGCAGTTTGAGTTCTGACTATGGCTACACCTTC | CASSLSSDYGYTF
- | TRBJ1-6 | few | TRBV4-2 | TGTGCCAGCAGCCAAGAGGGGGGGGCCGCGGGGAATTCACCCCTCCACTTT | CASSQEGGAAGNSPLHF
- | TRBJ1-2 | once | TRBV27 | TGTGCCAGCAGTCCCGGGACGCCGGTGACCTATGGCTACACCTTC | CASSPGTPVTYGYTF
- | TRBJ2-5 | - | TRBV7-9 | TGTGCCAGCAGCAAACGAGAGACCCAGTACTTC | CASSKRETQYF
TRBD2 | TRBJ2-1 | - | TRBV2 | TGTGCCAGCAAATCGAACGGGGGGGTGTTCAATGAGCAGTTCTTC | CASKSNGGVFNEQFF
TRBD1 | TRBJ2-3 | - | TRBV30 | TGTGCCTGGGGACAGGGACTTAGCACAGATACGCAGTATTTT | CAWGQGLSTDTQYF
- | TRBJ1-6 | few | TRBV6-1 | TGTGCCAGCAGTGATTGGGCGTATAATTCACCCCTCCACTTT | CASSDWAYNSPLHF
TRBD2 | TRBJ2-7 | - | TRBV11-3 | TGTGCCAGCAGCTTACAAGCGGGGGCCACCTACGAGCAGTACTTC | CASSLQAGATYEQYF
- | TRBJ2-6 | - | TRBV30 | TGTGCCTGGAGCAGGAAAAACTCTGGGGCCAACGTCCTGACTTTC | CAWSRKNSGANVLTF
- | TRBJ2-2 | - | TRBV19 | TGTGCCAGTACCTACCGGGATCCGGTTTCAACCGGGGAGCTGTTTTTT | CASTYRDPVSTGELFF
- | TRBJ2-3 | - | TRBV5-4 | TGTGCCAGCAGCTATGGAGTCACAGATACGCAGTATTTT | CASSYGVTDTQYF
TRBD1 | TRBJ1-3 | - | TRBV7-2 | TGTGCCAGCAGCCTAGGAGGGACAGCTGGAAACACCATATATTTT | CASSLGGTAGNTIYF
TRBD1 | TRBJ2-3 | - | TRBV7-9 | TGTGCCAGCAGCCGGGCGGGGACAGGGGGCACAGATACGCAGTATTTT | CASSRAGTGGTDTQYF
- | TRBJ2-1 | - | TRBV7-9 | TGTGCCAGCAGCAAGGCCGAAGCAAACAATGAGCAGTTCTTC | CASSKAEANNEQFF
TRBD2 | TRBJ2-7 | - | TRBV7-2 | TGTGCCAGCAGCTTAGCGCCTGGCGGGGGGCAGTCCTACGAGCAGTACTTC | CASSLAPGGGQSYEQYF
TRBD2 | TRBJ2-3 | - | TRBV10-2 | TGCGCCGCGGGACTAGGGAGCACAGATACGCAGTATTTT | CAAGLGSTDTQYF
- | TRBJ1-5 | - | TRBV6-5 | TGTGCCAGCAGTTACTCCCCGACTCAGCCCCAGCATTTT | CASSYSPTQPQHF
TRBD1 | TRBJ2-1 | - | TRBV7-9 | TGTGCCAGCACTTCCGGGACAGGGGGGAATGAGCAGTTCTTC | CASTSGTGGNEQFF
- | TRBJ1-5 | - | TRBV6-1 | TGTGCCAGCAGCCAAGAGGGACAATTCTCCTCCCAGCATTTT | CASSQEGQFSSQHF
TRBD2 | TRBJ2-3 | - | TRBV18 | TGTGCCAGCTCATCCCGGACTAGCGGGGGGGCCGCCGATACGCAGTATTTT | CASSSRTSGGAADTQYF
TRBD1 | TRBJ2-5 | few | TRBV2 | TGTGCCAGCAGAGTACTCGGACAGGGCCCTAGGACCCAGTACTTC | CASRVLGQGPRTQYF
TRBD2 | TRBJ2-7 | - | TRBV25-1 | TGTGCCAGCAGTGAATATTTTCCCGGACTAGCTACCTACGAGCAGTACTTC | CASSEYFPGLATYEQYF
- | TRBJ2-5 | - | TRBV5-1 | TGCGCCAGCAGCCCGAAACAGGGTTTGGGGGAGACCCAGTACTTC | CASSPKQGLGETQYF
- | TRBJ1-4 | few | TRBV19 | TGTGCCAGTAGAACCGGGACAACTAATGAAAAACTGTTTTTT | CASRTGTTNEKLFF
TRBD2 | TRBJ2-1 | - | TRBV28 | TGTGCCAGCAGCAGAACGGGGGGGACTGACAATGAGCAGTTCTTC | CASSRTGGTDNEQFF
- | TRBJ1-4 | - | TRBV4-3 | TGCGCCAGCAGACCAGCCCGGGATCGAAATGAAAAACTGTTTTTT | CASRPARDRNEKLFF
TRBD1 | TRBJ2-4 | - | TRBV7-9 | TGTGCCAGCAGCCCCAGACAGGGAAATCGGGACATTCAGTACTTC | CASSPRQGNRDIQYF
- | TRBJ2-5 | - | TRBV18 | TGTGCCAGCTCACCACCGTCCACTAGTGGGGAGACCCAGTACTTC | CASSPPSTSGETQYF
- | TRBJ2-1 | - | TRBV5-6 | TGTGCCAGCAGCTTGGAGTTGAAGGGTGAGCAGTTCTTC | CASSLELKGEQFF
- | TRBJ1-1 | few | TRBV6-5 | TGTGCCAGCAGTTCCCGACAGCCTTACACTGAAGCTTTCTTT | CASSSRQPYTEAFF
- | TRBJ2-2 | - | TRBV4-3 | TGCGCCAGCAGCCAAGATAGACAGGAGATTTTGTACACCGGGGAGCTGTTTTTT | CASSQDRQEILYTGELFF
- | TRBJ2-1 | once | TRBV2 | TGTGCCAGCAGCGCTCGGGCGGGGACCTACAATGAGCAGTTCTTC | CASSARAGTYNEQFF
- | TRBJ1-1 | few | TRBV6-4 | TGTGCCAGCAGTGACAGGGAGAACACTGAAGCTTTCTTT | CASSDRENTEAFF
- | TRBJ2-6 | - | TRBV9 | TGTGCCAGCAGCGTGCAGGGAACGGGGGCCAACGTCCTGACTTTC | CASSVQGTGANVLTF
- | TRBJ2-2 | - | TRBV11-2 | TGTGCCAGCAGCTTATGGGCACAGACGAACACCGGGGAGCTGTTTTTT | CASSLWAQTNTGELFF
- | TRBJ1-1 | - | TRBV30 | TGTGCCTGGAGTGTAGCAGGGCACGGACTTTTCGGGACTTGGAACACTGAAGCTTTCTTT | CAWSVAGHGLFGTWNTEAFF
TRBD1 | TRBJ2-1 | - | TRBV15 | TGTGCCACCAGCAGAGCCCCTCGGGACAGGATCGGGAATGAGCAGTTCTTC | CATSRAPRDRIGNEQFF
TRBD1 | TRBJ1-1 | - | TRBV28 | TGTGCCAGCAGTTTGGCCACCGGGACAGTGAACACTGAAGCTTTCTTT | CASSLATGTVNTEAFF
- | TRBJ2-6 | - | TRBV28 | TGTGCCAGCAGGGCTGGGCGGGACTCTGGGGCCAACGTCCTGACTTTC | CASRAGRDSGANVLTF
TRBD1 | TRBJ2-7 | - | TRBV7-9 | TGTGCCAGCAGCTCGAACAGGGGGCCTTCCTACGAGCAGTACTTC | CASSSNRGPSYEQYF
TRBD2 | TRBJ2-1 | - | TRBV5-4 | TGTGCCAGCAGCTCCGGACTAGCGGGGTACAATGAGCAGTTCTTC | CASSSGLAGYNEQFF
TRBD2 | TRBJ2-5 | - | TRBV2 | TGTGCCAGCAGGGCTAAGACTAGCGGGGGGGCCGGAGAGACCCAGTACTTC | CASRAKTSGGAGETQYF
- | TRBJ2-3 | - | TRBV19 | TGTGCCAGTAGTCCATCCCTGGGGAGCACAGATACGCAGTATTTT | CASSPSLGSTDTQYF
- | TRBJ2-7 | - | TRBV19 | TGTGCCAGTAGTATTACACCTATATACGAGCAGTACTTC | CASSITPIYEQYF
TRBD2 | TRBJ2-1 | - | TRBV14 | TGTGCCAGCAGCCAAGCACTAGCGGGGGGGCGAAATGAGCAGTTCTTC | CASSQALAGGRNEQFF
TRBD1 | TRBJ2-5 | - | TRBV18 | TGTGCCAGCTCACTGGACAGGAGAGAGACCCAGTACTTC | CASSLDRRETQYF
- | TRBJ1-5 | - | TRBV7-8 | TGTGCCAGCAGCTTCTCGAAAGCTAGCAATCAGCCCCAGCATTTT | CASSFSKASNQPQHF